Presented here are 19 T cell receptor beta chains from one specimen sequenced in a study of T cell clonality in common variable immunodeficiency. Study-wide results and limits: Reportedly, TCR beta sequences from common variable immunodeficiency showed fewer deletions and N-nucleotide insertions.

Their antigens remain unidentified. Sequenced by immunoSEQ multiplex PCR; TCRdb stores in-frame clones only, minus some. The sample was found to contain under 35,000 clones, and every one recurs. Sequencing was performed on peripheral blood mononuclear cells. These receptors were taken from a human donor with common variable immunodeficiency.

This clone was seen a handful of times. The CDR3 end falls 3 residues outside the read, so it is completed with the germline J gene. This chain connects TRBV7-9 to TRBJ1-1; 8 bases match TRBD1. There are 13 residues in the CDR3. Germline CDR1 reads SEHNR; CDR2 reads FQNEAQ (reference sequence). Losses at the gene ends were 4 bases for V and 6 bases for J; bases not matched to a gene: 4. The covered CDR3 bases are TGTGCCAGCAGCTCAGGGGGCGGATCTGAA. Protein product: CASSSGGGSE. The entire CDR3 is CASSSGGGSEAFF.

This clone was counted between two and nine times. The read comes to an end 3 residues before the CDR3 does, leaving the germline J gene to fill in the end. The genes are TRBV6-2 or TRBV6-3 and TRBJ1-5; 7 bases map to TRBD1. With 8 bases clipped from V and 6 bases from J, the junction kept 16 bases outside the gene matches. The CDR3 is made up of 16 amino acids. Germline-derived CDR1 and CDR2 are MNHEY and SVGEGT. The CDR3 reads CASHGEGARYGQPQHF. The part of the CDR3 DNA that was read is TGTGCCAGCCATGGGGAGGGGGCGCGGTATGGTCAGCCC.

This clone was seen only a few times. The read terminates 3 residues ahead of where the CDR3 ends, so the germline J gene completes it. J is TRBJ2-2 and V is TRBV19, with a tentative D call TRBD1 (6 bases). Germline-derived CDR1 and CDR2 are LNHDA and SQIVND (reference sequence). Trimming left V 5 bases short and J 6 bases short, with 7 bases between. The CDR3 length is 12 residues. The sequenced part of the CDR3 DNA is TGTGCCAGTAGTCACAGGGCCGGGGAG. Translated, it gives CASSHRAGE. The entire CDR3 protein is CASSHRAGELFF.

This clone was seen a handful of times. The read ends 3 residues shy of where the CDR3 ends; the end is completed using the germline J gene. The chain uses TRBV5-1 and TRBJ2-3; TRBD2 aligns across 16 bases. Germline trimming cut 4 bases from V and 4 bases from J; bases unmatched to any gene: 6. In germline, CDR1 is SGHRS, CDR2 YFSETQ. The CDR3 is 17 amino acids. The CDR3 reads CASSGTSGGAGADTQYF. The sequenced part of the CDR3 DNA is TGCGCCAGCAGCGGGACTAGCGGGGGGGCCGGAGCAGATACG.

This clone has only a few counts. CDR3 sequence reads: CASSSQGLAGEKETQYF. The sequenced part of the CDR3 DNA is TGTGCCAGCAGTTCACAGGGACTAGCGGGGGAGAAAGAGACC. This chain uses TRBV2 with TRBJ2-5; 14 nucleotides match TRBD2. The DNA ends 3 residues before the CDR3 does, and the rest of the CDR3 is filled in from the germline J gene. The germline V gene has CDR1 SNHLY and CDR2 FYNNEI. This CDR3 is built from 17 residues. V lost 5 bases to trimming and J lost 3 bases; unmatched junction nucleotides: 8.

Concerning this clone itself: The CDR3 is cut off 3 residues early in the read; its end comes from the germline J gene. This chain links TRBV30 with TRBJ1-5; no clear D gene. The CDR3 has 13 residues. The germline V gene encodes CDR1 GTSNPN and CDR2 SVGIG (reference sequence). V lost 0 bases to trimming and J lost 4 bases, with 7 bases between them. The sequenced CDR3 bases are TGTGCCTGGAGTGTGCAGGCGAATCAGCCC. It encodes CAWSVQANQP. The complete CDR3 protein is CAWSVQANQPQHF.

CDR3 sequence reads: CASRPWGEVYEQYF. CDR3 DNA (partial): TGTGCCAGTCGCCCTTGGGGCGAAGTGTACGAG. V usage is TRBV19 and J usage is TRBJ2-7; TRBD1 might be the D (5 bases). From the germline J gene comes the end of the CDR3, since the read stops 3 residues before it. CDR3 length: 14 amino acids. Trimming stripped 8 bases from V and 4 bases from J, with 18 bases between. Germline lookup yields CDR1 LNHDA and CDR2 SQIVND (reference sequence).

This clone has a handful of counts. The sequence runs out 3 residues before the end of the CDR3; the remainder is reconstructed from the germline J gene. The chain employs TRBV7-7 and TRBJ1-1, with a weak D call TRBD1 (6 bases). Germline V CDR1 and CDR2: SSHAT, FNYEAQ (reference sequence). The CDR3 runs to 11 residues. Incomplete CDR3 DNA: TGTGCCAGCAGCGCCGGGACAATA. This sequence encodes CASSAGTI. In full, the CDR3 is CASSAGTIAFF.

Points on this clone: The CDR3 extends 3 residues past the end of the read, so its final part is completed from the germline J gene. The genes are TRBV19 and TRBJ1-1, with TRBD1 matching over 12 bases. The CDR3 runs 16 residues. CDR1 and CDR2 from the germline V gene are LNHDA and SQIVND (reference sequence). V was pared by 4 bases and J by 5 bases, with 8 bases of the junction left unmatched. The part of the CDR3 DNA that was read is TGTGCCAGTAGTACCCCGGGACAGGGGGCAGGAACTGAA. This sequence encodes CASSTPGQGAGTE. The complete CDR3 protein is CASSTPGQGAGTEAFF.

This clone showed up many times. The read finishes 3 residues shy of the CDR3 end, and the germline J gene is used to complete it. V and J are TRBV30 and TRBJ1-4, with a tentative D call TRBD1 (5 bases). There are 13 residues in the CDR3. Trimming pared 3 bases from V and 5 bases from J, leaving 10 bases between. Germline V gives CDR1 GTSNPN, CDR2 SVGIG (reference sequence). Partial CDR3 DNA: TGTGCCTGGAGCGGGGGAGCAAATGAAAAA. Translated, it gives CAWSGGANEK. In full, the CDR3 is CAWSGGANEKLFF.

This clone appeared a few times. The CDR3 spells CAWSYGTLSDQPQHF. The CDR3 bases that were read are TGTGCCTGGAGTTATGGGACTCTATCTGATCAGCCC. The chain is built from TRBV30 and TRBJ1-5; TRBD1 might be the D (5 bases). Read coverage stops 3 residues before the CDR3 terminus; the germline J gene supplies the remainder. CDR3 length: 15 amino acids. Trimming removed 2 bases from V and 5 bases from J, with 16 bases in between. From germline, CDR1 is GTSNPN and CDR2 SVGIG (reference sequence).

This clone has more than one count but fewer than ten. The sequence runs out 3 residues before the end of the CDR3; the remainder is reconstructed from the germline J gene. V gene TRBV19 combines with J gene TRBJ2-6; weak D call: TRBD2 (6 bases). This CDR3 is 15 amino acids long. V was cut by 5 bases and J by 0 bases, with 8 bases left in between. Germline V CDR1 and CDR2: LNHDA, SQIVND (reference sequence). CDR3 region: CASSPGDSGANVLTF. The CDR3 DNA, read in part, is TGTGCCAGTAGTCCGGGGGACTCTGGGGCCAACGTC.

In its sample, this clone was seen a few times. Coverage ceases 3 residues before the CDR3 finishes, and the germline J gene fills in the end. V usage is TRBV30 and J usage is TRBJ1-6; a weak D match, TRBD1 (6 bases). CDR3 length: 13 amino acids. V gave up 4 bases and J gave up 8 bases, with 12 bases separating them. Germline assignment: CDR1 GTSNPN and CDR2 SVGIG (reference sequence). This CDR3 reads CAWTPAGDSPLHF. CDR3 bases read: TGTGCCTGGACTCCGGCAGGGGATTCACCC.

This clone was seen a few times. The read gets to within 3 residues of the CDR3 end, and the germline J gene fills in the rest. V gene TRBV19 combines with J gene TRBJ2-7, with 8 bases fitting TRBD1. The CDR3 covers 14 residues. Germline V gives CDR1 LNHDA, CDR2 SQIVND (reference sequence). J was trimmed by 3 bases and V by 5 bases; bases with no gene match: 6. The CDR3 loop is CASSLSTGVYEQYF. CDR3 bases read: TGTGCCAGTAGTCTATCGACAGGGGTCTACGAG.

Worth noting for this clone: The CDR3 goes on 3 residues after the read ends, and that part is filled in from the germline J gene. The V and J genes are TRBV19 and TRBJ2-5; 15 positions agree with TRBD2. Germline lookup yields CDR1 LNHDA and CDR2 SQIVND (reference sequence). J lost 3 bases, V lost 5 bases, and 1 base had no gene match. The CDR3 has 15 residues. Partial CDR3 DNA: TGTGCCAGTAGTGGACTAGCGGGGGGGGAAGAGACC. It is translated as CASSGLAGGEET. In full, the CDR3 reads CASSGLAGGEETQYF. Filled out from reference TRBV19 and TRBJ2-5, the complete variable domain reads DGGITQSPKYLFRKEGQNVTLSCEQNLNHDAMYWYRQDPGQGLRLIYYSQIVNDFQKGDIAEGYSVSREKKESFPLTVTSAQKNPTAFYLCASSGLAGGEETQYFGPGTRLLVL.

Comments on this clone: The sequenced fragment ends 3 residues before the CDR3 boundary, so the rest is inferred from the germline J gene. The chain links TRBV19 to TRBJ1-1, with 10 bases fitting TRBD1. This CDR3 comprises 15 residues. Germline CDR1 is LNHDA and CDR2 is SQIVND (reference sequence). V gave up 3 bases and J gave up 4 bases; unmatched junction bases: 5. CDR3 bases read: TGTGCCAGTAGTATTCTGGGACAGGGGAGCACTGAA. Its translation is CASSILGQGSTE. The CDR3 reads in full as CASSILGQGSTEAFF.

This clone has at least ten counts. The CDR3 extends 3 residues past the end of the read, so its final part is completed from the germline J gene. V gene TRBV30 combines with J gene TRBJ2-2; 12 bases map to TRBD2. Germline loops: CDR1 GTSNPN, CDR2 SVGIG (reference sequence). This CDR3 region has 16 residues. V was clipped by 0 bases and J by 7 bases; unmatched bases: 6. The CDR3 protein is CAWSVLAGGQGGELFF. CDR3 DNA (partial): TGTGCCTGGAGTGTACTAGCGGGGGGTCAGGGCGGGGAG.

This clone was observed a handful of times. The read ends 3 residues shy of where the CDR3 ends; the end is completed using the germline J gene. The chain joins TRBV7-2 to TRBJ1-3; D is ambiguous. The CDR3 extends over 15 amino acids. V lost 5 bases and J 0 bases, leaving 11 bases between the germline ends. Germline CDR1 is SGHTA and CDR2 is FQGNSA. CDR3 amino acids: CASSTSTASGNTIYF. CDR3 DNA (partial): TGTGCCAGCAGCACCTCCACAGCCTCTGGAAACACC.

This clone has more than one count but fewer than ten. The CDR3 bases that were read are TGTGCCAGCAGCCATATAGACAGTACCCGGGAGCCC. Translation gives CASSHIDSTREP. The complete CDR3 sequence is CASSHIDSTREPQHF. V is TRBV7-9 and J is TRBJ1-5; tentatively, D is TRBD1 (5 bases). The read ends 3 residues early relative to the CDR3; the germline J gene fills the gap. Germline V gene sequence: CDR1 SEHNR, CDR2 FQNEAQ (reference sequence). Trimming removed 5 bases from V and 8 bases from J, with 19 bases in between. The CDR3 length is 15 residues.